One sample yielded the 20 T cell receptor beta chains listed below, sequenced in a study of T-cell reconstitution after alpha-beta-depleted transplantation in children. Molecular barcoding with unique molecular identifiers was used for the TCRbeta library. One entry per CDR3 protein, called by TCRdb with MiXCR from the PCR reads. The table has 350,000 to 500,000 distinct CDR3 sequences, 43% seen once; the top ten hold 25% to 30%. Source: PBMCs, taken before TCRalphabeta/CD19-depleted stem cell transplant. All receptors derive from a girl aged 2-10 years with aplastic anemia, due to receive a stem cell transplant.

DNA of the CDR3: TGTGCCATCAGTGAGTCCGGTCCTGACAGGTTCTACGAGCAGTACTTC. Its translation is CAISESGPDRFYEQYF. The chain recombines TRBV10-3 with TRBJ2-7; D may be TRBD1 (6 bases). The CDR3 loop spans 16 amino acids. Trimming pared 0 bases from V and 3 bases from J, leaving 15 bases between. Germline lookup yields CDR1 ENHRY and CDR2 SYGVKD.

The rearrangement links TRBV28 to TRBJ1-3; weak D call: TRBD1 (6 bases). The CDR3 runs to 15 residues. In germline, CDR1 is MDHEN, CDR2 SYDVKM. V gave up 4 bases and J gave up 3 bases, with 13 bases separating them. The CDR3 bases are TGTGCCAGCAGTTCCCCCGGGGGCGGTGGAAACACCATATATTTT. This sequence encodes CASSSPGGGGNTIYF.

The chain recombines TRBV7-3 with TRBJ2-6, with D perhaps TRBD1 (7 bases). V was trimmed by 1 base and J by 2 bases, leaving 15 bases between them. The germline V gene encodes CDR1 SGHTA and CDR2 FQGTGA. This CDR3 contains 18 residues. CDR3 coding DNA: TGTGCCAGCAGCTTAAGGAGGGGGCCGTCCCCTGGGGCCAACGTCCTGACTTTC. Translation: CASSLRRGPSPGANVLTF.

There are many counts of this clonotype. V gene TRBV5-1 combines with J gene TRBJ1-5; no clear D. V lost 0 bases and J lost 4, with 11 bases in between. The germline CDR1 and CDR2 sequences are SGHRS and YFSETQ. The CDR3 totals 15 residues. This CDR3 reads CASSLAGMGNQPQHF. CDR3 bases: TGCGCCAGCAGCTTGGCGGGGATGGGGAATCAGCCCCAGCATTTT.

The V and J genes are TRBV2 and TRBJ2-2; D not certain. Trimming removed 7 bases from V and 8 bases from J, with 11 bases in between. This CDR3 is built from 12 residues. Germline CDR1 is SNHLY and CDR2 is FYNNEI. The CDR3 DNA sequence: TGTGCCAGCACCCACGGATCGGGGGAGCTGTTTTTT. This gives the protein CASTHGSGELFF. Drawing the rest from reference TRBV2 and TRBJ2-2, the complete variable domain is EPEVTQTPSHQVTQMGQEVILRCVPISNHLYFYWYRQILGQKVEFLVSFYNNEISEKSEIFDDQFSVERPDGSNFTLKIRSTKLEDSAMYFCASTHGSGELFFGEGSRLTVL.

Remarks on this clonotype: Germline is not matched at one junction end, which may reflect a read error. The CDR3 is CASSVSGRSSYEHYF. CDR3 nucleotides: TGTGCCAGCAGCGTGAGCGGGAGGAGCTCCTACGAGCATTACTTC. The rearrangement links TRBV7-2 to TRBJ2-7; 9 bases agree with TRBD2. CDR1 SGHTA and CDR2 FQGNSA come from the germline V gene. The CDR3 is made up of 15 amino acids.

The chain carries TRBV5-1 and TRBJ1-2; D is uncertain. CDR1 and CDR2 (germline): SGHRS, YFSETQ. The CDR3 is made up of 15 amino acids. V shed 0 bases and J shed 1 base, with 10 bases lying between them. CDR3 coding DNA: TGCGCCAGCAGCTTGGAGGCGGAGTATAACTATGGCTACACCTTC. Its protein product is CASSLEAEYNYGYTF.

The chain employs TRBV12-3 or TRBV12-4 and TRBJ1-5; D not certain. The CDR3 loop spans 16 amino acids. Trimming took 6 bases from V and 3 from J, leaving 18 bases between them. The CDR3 sequence is CASSPGWGPSNQPQHF. The DNA for the CDR3 is TGTGCCAGCAGCCCCGGATGGGGTCCCTCCAATCAGCCCCAGCATTTT.

The table lists this clonotype with a few counts. This rearrangement joins TRBV4-3 to TRBJ1-4; D is uncertain. The CDR3 has 13 amino acids. Deletions cut 0 bases from V and 14 bases from J, with 13 bases between. Germline V gene lookup returns CDR1 LGHNA and CDR2 YSLEER. CDR3 nucleotide sequence: TGCGCCAGCAGCCAAGACTTAACTGGCTATCTGTTTTTT. As protein: CASSQDLTGYLFF.

The chain combines TRBV20-1 with TRBJ2-1; 7 positions agree with TRBD2. Germline CDR1 is DFQATT and CDR2 is SNEGSKA (reference sequence). The CDR3 loop spans 14 amino acids. V trimming: 5 bases; J trimming: 8 bases; junction bases outside the gene matches: 12. Here the CDR3 reads CSAWAWEGIHEQFF. Written as DNA, the CDR3 is TGCAGTGCTTGGGCGTGGGAGGGGATCCATGAGCAGTTCTTC.

The chain couples TRBV28 to TRBJ2-1; no firm D call. The CDR3 length is 16 residues. Germline CDR1 is MDHEN and CDR2 is SYDVKM. Trimming removed 5 bases at V and 4 bases at J, with 18 bases between. The CDR3 DNA follows: TGTGCCAGCAGTCCCTCGGACCGATTAGGGTACAATGAGCAGTTCTTC. As protein: CASSPSDRLGYNEQFF.

The rearrangement joins TRBV25-1 to TRBJ2-7; 8 bases align to TRBD1. This CDR3 region has 14 residues. Per germline, CDR1 MGHDK and CDR2 SYGVNS. J was trimmed by 5 bases and V by 3 bases; bases with no gene match: 6. The CDR3 region is CASSESRGLNEQYF. The CDR3 bases are TGTGCCAGCAGTGAGTCCAGGGGGCTCAACGAGCAGTACTTC.

A single count supports this clonotype. The genes are TRBV20-1 and TRBJ2-5; D remains unclear. Trimming took off 3 bases at V and 7 bases at J, with 15 bases between the two ends. CDR1 DFQATT and CDR2 SNEGSKA come from the germline V gene (reference sequence). The CDR3 runs to 13 residues. The CDR3 DNA reads as TGCAGTGCTAGTATGACTGGGAAAGGGACCCAGTACTTC. It translates to CSASMTGKGTQYF.

The chain links TRBV10-2 to TRBJ2-5; 10 bases fit TRBD2. V gave up 10 bases and J gave up 3 bases; unmatched junction bases: 11. This CDR3 region has 15 residues. Per germline, CDR1 WSHSY and CDR2 SAAADI. The CDR3 region is CATSQWSGREETQYF. DNA of the CDR3: TGCGCCACCTCACAATGGAGCGGGAGGGAAGAGACCCAGTACTTC.

This clonotype was seen at least ten times. V and J are TRBV7-2 and TRBJ1-1; D is ambiguous. This CDR3 contains 15 residues. The germline V gene has CDR1 SGHTA and CDR2 FQGNSA. V was shortened by 5 bases and J by 5 bases, with 18 bases between the two germline ends. The CDR3 is CASSPRLLAGTEAFF. The CDR3 region has the DNA TGTGCCAGCAGCCCCCGACTGTTGGCGGGGACTGAAGCTTTCTTT.

V is TRBV10-3 and J is TRBJ2-1; maybe TRBD1 (5 bases). The CDR3 runs to 14 residues. Trimming left V 3 bases short and J 1 base short, with 7 bases between. The germline CDR1 and CDR2 sequences are ENHRY and SYGVKD. CDR3 in DNA: TGTGCCATCAGTGAAGGGGCTTCCTACAATGAGCAGTTCTTC. This gives the protein CAISEGASYNEQFF.

This chain uses TRBV30 with TRBJ1-5; no definite D call. The CDR3 covers 13 residues. Deletions cut 0 bases from V and 8 bases from J, with 11 bases between. Looked up from germline, CDR1 is GTSNPN and CDR2 is SVGIG (reference sequence). DNA of the CDR3: TGTGCCTGGAGTGTCGGTCGTGGGAAGCCCCAGCATTTT. It is translated as CAWSVGRGKPQHF.

This clonotype was detected ten times or more. The V and J genes are TRBV12-3 or TRBV12-4 and TRBJ2-7; TRBD1 or TRBD2 may be the D gene (5 bases each). This CDR3 has 14 residues. V was cut by 5 bases and J by 2 bases, with 13 bases left in between. CDR3 in amino acids: CASSLRDDPYEQYF. CDR3 nucleotides: TGTGCCAGCAGTCTCCGGGACGATCCCTACGAGCAGTACTTC.

The CDR3 region is CASSEPLTLSYTF. CDR3 bases: TGTGCCAGCAGTGAACCCCTGACGTTGAGCTACACCTTC. This chain uses TRBV6-1 with TRBJ1-2; D remains ambiguous. The CDR3 is 13 residues long. Trimming cost V 2 bases and J 9 bases, with 13 bases left between them. CDR1 MNHNS and CDR2 SASEGT come from the germline V gene.

This chain connects TRBV7-8 to TRBJ2-7, with 7 bases identical to TRBD1. Germline-derived CDR1 and CDR2 are SGHVS and FQNEAQ. With 5 bases clipped from V and 2 bases from J, the junction kept 9 bases outside the gene matches. CDR3 length: 15 residues. Here the CDR3 DNA reads TGTGCCAGCAGCCCCCGGACAGGCCAAACCTACGAGCAGTACTTC. Amino acids: CASSPRTGQTYEQYF.